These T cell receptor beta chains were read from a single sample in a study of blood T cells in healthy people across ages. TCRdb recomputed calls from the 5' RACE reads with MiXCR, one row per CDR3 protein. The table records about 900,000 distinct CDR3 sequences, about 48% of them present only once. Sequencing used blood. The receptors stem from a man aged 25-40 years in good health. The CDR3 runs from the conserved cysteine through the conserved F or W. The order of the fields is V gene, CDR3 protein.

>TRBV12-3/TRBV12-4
CATGSGSPSGEQFF
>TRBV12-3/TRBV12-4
CASSFGQGAETQYF
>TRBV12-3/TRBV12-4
CASSPGVHTEAFF
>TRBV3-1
CASSSYGTDPNYGYTF
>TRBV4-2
CASSQDADLSSYNSPLHF
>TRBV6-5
CASNTDRDPYEQYF
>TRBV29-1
CSVAGTGPHGYTF
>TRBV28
CASRLPSDYGYTF
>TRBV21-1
CASSKSDTQYF
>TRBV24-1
CATSVQGSSSYNEQYF
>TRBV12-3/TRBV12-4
CASILGSQRETQYF
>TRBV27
CASSWDSGANVLTF
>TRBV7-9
CASRSRENGYTF
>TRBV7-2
CASSLEAEYEQYF
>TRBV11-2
CASSLDRGQFLVQYF
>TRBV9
CASSVSPGGYEQYF
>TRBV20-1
CSARDWGTLMTYEQYF
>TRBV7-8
CASSFVRGPIRPLHF
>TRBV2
CASSEAGVKNIQYF
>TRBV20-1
CSARGGADNEKLFF
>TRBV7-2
CASSLSSSGGKETQYF
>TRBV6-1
CASSEFSLSETARVSNQPQHF
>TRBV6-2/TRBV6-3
CASSSIPGFDTQYF
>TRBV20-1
CSAPHREPLYEQYF
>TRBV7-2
CASSFGAVVFETQYF
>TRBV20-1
CSALRGQSNQPQHF
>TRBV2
CASSEAPGKSYNEQFF
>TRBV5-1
CASLRDSGTDTQYF
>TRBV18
CASSPDRGSNQPQHF
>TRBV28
CASSRAYGQYF
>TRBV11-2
CGSGGYTDTQYF
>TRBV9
CASNLAGRGNQPQHF
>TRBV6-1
CASSAGLSGSYNEQFF
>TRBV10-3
CAPESSYNSPLHF
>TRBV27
CASSLGQGDPNYGYTF
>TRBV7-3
CASSTGAADTQYF
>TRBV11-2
CASSLERRSSGGKEQYF
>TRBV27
CASSALGGFGYTF
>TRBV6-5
CASSSDSGYGYTF
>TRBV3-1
CASSPTRNQPQHF
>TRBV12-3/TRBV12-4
CASSLGTGVQTQYF